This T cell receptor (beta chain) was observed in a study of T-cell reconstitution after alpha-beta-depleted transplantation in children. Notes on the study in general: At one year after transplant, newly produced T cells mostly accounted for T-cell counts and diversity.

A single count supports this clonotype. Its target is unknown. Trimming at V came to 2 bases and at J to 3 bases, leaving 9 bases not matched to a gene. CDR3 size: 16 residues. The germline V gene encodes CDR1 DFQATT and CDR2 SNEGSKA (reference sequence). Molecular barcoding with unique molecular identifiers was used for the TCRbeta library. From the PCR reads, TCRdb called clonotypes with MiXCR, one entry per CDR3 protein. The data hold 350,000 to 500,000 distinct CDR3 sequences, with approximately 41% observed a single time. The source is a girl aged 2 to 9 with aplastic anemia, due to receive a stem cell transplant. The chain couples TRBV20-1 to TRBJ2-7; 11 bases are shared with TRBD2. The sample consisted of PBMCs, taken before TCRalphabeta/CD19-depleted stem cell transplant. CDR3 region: CSARSRTSGRFYEQYF. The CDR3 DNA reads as TGCAGTGCTAGATCCAGGACTAGCGGGCGGTTCTACGAGCAGTACTTC.